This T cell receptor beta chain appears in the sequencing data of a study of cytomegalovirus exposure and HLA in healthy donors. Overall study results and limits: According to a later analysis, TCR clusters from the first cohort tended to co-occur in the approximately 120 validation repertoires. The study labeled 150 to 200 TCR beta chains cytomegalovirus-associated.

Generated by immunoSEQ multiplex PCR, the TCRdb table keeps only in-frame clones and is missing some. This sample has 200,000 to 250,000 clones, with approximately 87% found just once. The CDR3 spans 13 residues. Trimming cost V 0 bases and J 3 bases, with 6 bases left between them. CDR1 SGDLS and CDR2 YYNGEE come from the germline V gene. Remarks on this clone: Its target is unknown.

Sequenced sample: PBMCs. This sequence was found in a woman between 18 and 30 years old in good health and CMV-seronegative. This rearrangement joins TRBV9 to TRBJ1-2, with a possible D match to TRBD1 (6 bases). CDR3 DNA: TGTGCCAGCAGCGTAGACAGGGACTATGGCTACACCTTC. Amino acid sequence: CASSVDRDYGYTF.